One sample yielded the 2 T cell receptor beta chains listed below, sequenced in a study of blood T cell repertoires in COVID-19. The table came from immunoSEQ multiplex PCR; TCRdb's copy has only in-frame clones and leaves some out. This sample yields around 250,000 clones, of which approximately 84% are seen a single time; approximately 16% belongs to the top ten. The sample comprised PBMCs or T cells enriched from blood (not recorded which). Source of these receptors: a man aged 35 to 55 who had recovered from COVID-19.

This chain uses TRBV5-4 with TRBJ1-1, with D possibly being TRBD1 (5 bases). This CDR3 comprises 14 residues. The germline V and J ends were trimmed by 5 bases and 3 bases, with 14 bases remaining between them. The germline V gene encodes CDR1 SGHNT and CDR2 YYREEE (reference sequence). The DNA of the CDR3 is TGTGCCAGCAGTGGACTTTGGGGGGACACTGAAGCTTTCTTT. This sequence encodes CASSGLWGDTEAFF.

V and J are TRBV19 and TRBJ1-5, with TRBD1 matching over 9 bases. This CDR3 has 14 residues. J gave up 7 bases and V 6 bases, and 7 bases lay outside the gene matches. Germline CDR1 LNHDA, CDR2 SQIVND (reference sequence). Here the CDR3 DNA reads TGTGCCAGTAGAATACAGGGGGCGGACCAGCCCCAGCATTTT. It encodes CASRIQGADQPQHF.